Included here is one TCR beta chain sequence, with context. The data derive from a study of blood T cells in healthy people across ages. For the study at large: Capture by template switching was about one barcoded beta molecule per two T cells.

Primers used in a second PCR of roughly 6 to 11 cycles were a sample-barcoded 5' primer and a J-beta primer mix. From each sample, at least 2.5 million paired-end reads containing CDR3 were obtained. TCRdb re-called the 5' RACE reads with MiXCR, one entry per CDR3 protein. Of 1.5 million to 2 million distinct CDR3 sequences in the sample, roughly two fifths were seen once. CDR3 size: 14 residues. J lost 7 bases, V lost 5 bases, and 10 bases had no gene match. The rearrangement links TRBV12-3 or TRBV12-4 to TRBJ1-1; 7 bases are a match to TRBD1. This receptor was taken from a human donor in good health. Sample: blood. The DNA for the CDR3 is TGTGCCAGCAGTACACGGGACAGCTTGCATGAAGCTTTCTTT. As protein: CASSTRDSLHEAFF.